This TCR beta chain came from a study of patients and donors after allogeneic stem cell transplantation. The CDR3 loop spans 16 amino acids. Germline values: CDR1 SGHDT, CDR2 YYEEEE. Losses at the gene ends were 5 bases for V and 4 bases for J; bases not matched to a gene: 15. TCRdb re-called the RT-PCR reads through MiXCR, storing one row per CDR3 protein. The sample lists around 70,000 distinct CDR3 sequences, 26% occurring once. This clonotype was seen only once. The receptor was derived from a human donor who was either an allogeneic HSCT recipient or a stem cell or donor lymphocyte infusion donor (not recorded which). It is not recorded whose cells these are; they may come from a transplant donor. J is TRBJ2-7 and V is TRBV5-6; 7 bases fit TRBD2. Sample: blood, either unsorted or a sorted T cell fraction (not recorded which). The CDR3 spells CASREAGGTTLYEQYF. CDR3 in DNA: TGTGCCAGCAGAGAGGCCGGCGGGACTACCTTATACGAGCAGTACTTC. The complete variable domain, with remaining parts taken from reference TRBV5-6 and TRBJ2-7, reads DAGVTQSPTHLIKTRGQQVTLRCSPKSGHDTVSWYQQALGQGPQFIFQYYEEEERQRGNFPDRFSGHQFPNYSSELNVNALLLGDSALYLCASREAGGTTLYEQYFGPGTRLTVT.